This entry features one T cell receptor beta chain sequence. The data were taken from a study of B cell selection in AIRE deficiency. Sorted regulatory T cells were CD4-positive, CD25-high and CD127-low or negative. Assay used: immunoSEQ multiplex PCR; TCRdb lists only in-frame clones, some missing. Altogether about 22,000 clones are present, about nine tenths being singletons, with the ten largest covering 1.4%. V lost 4 bases to trimming and J lost 7 bases, with 14 bases between them. This CDR3 is built from 14 residues. Germline V gene sequence: CDR1 SGHAT, CDR2 FQNNGV. The sample consisted of CD4+CD25+ Tregs sorted from PBMCs. The chain couples TRBV11-2 to TRBJ2-1; the D gene is possibly TRBD2 (5 bases). The TCR originated in a human donor in good health. DNA of the CDR3: TGTGCCAGCAGCTCAGGTGGACTGTTAAATGAGCAGTTCTTC. It specifies CASSSGGLLNEQFF.